These 2 T cell receptor beta chains came from one sample sequenced in a study of cytomegalovirus exposure and HLA in healthy donors. The PCR had 60 Vbeta and 13 Jbeta primers. The assay was immunoSEQ multiplex PCR, and TCRdb's table has in-frame clones only and misses some. The sample carries 150,000 to 200,000 clones, approximately 70% recorded once. The sample comprised PBMCs. All receptors come from a man aged 35 to 55 in good health and CMV-seropositive.

This clone has at least ten counts. The J gene is TRBJ2-7, the V gene TRBV7-2; D unclear. Germline loops: CDR1 SGHTA, CDR2 FQGNSA. The CDR3 consists of 12 residues. Trimming removed 5 bases at V and 3 bases at J, with 8 bases between. The CDR3 protein is CASSQIHYEQYF. CDR3 nucleotide sequence: TGTGCCAGCAGCCAGATACACTACGAGCAGTACTTC.

The chain recombines TRBV7-9 with TRBJ2-7, with TRBD1 as a possible D gene (6 bases). This CDR3 is 14 amino acids long. CDR1 and CDR2 from the germline V gene are SEHNR and FQNEAQ (reference sequence). The V end lost 1 base, the J end lost 1 base, and 8 bases lay between the germline ends. For the CDR3, the DNA is TGTGCCAGCAGCTTAGGACAGGCGTCCTACGAGCAGTACTTC. Its translation: CASSLGQASYEQYF.